Presented here are 26 T cell receptor beta chains from one specimen sequenced in a study of shared clonotypes between healthy human individuals (dated by TCRdb to 2020 to 2021). Library preparation employed the immunoSEQ multiplex PCR assay. The source is immuneACCESS, and TCRdb retained only in-frame sequences with V and J called. Part of the clones is not carried over; for the studies checked, unresolved V genes explain less than half of this, and the remainder is unexplained. The sample table records roughly 500,000 clones; around 75% of these occur just once. Around 13% of the sample is held by the ten biggest clonotypes. The material sequenced was PBMCs. The source of these receptors is a woman aged 40 to 50 in good health. Some clones in this sample may be carry-over from other donors' samples.

A few counts support this clone. The chain uses TRBV18 and TRBJ1-1; TRBD1 might be the D (5 bases). With 0 bases removed from V and 1 base from J, the gap between germline ends came to 9 bases. The CDR3 extends over 15 amino acids. The germline CDR1 and CDR2 sequences are KGHSH and LQKENI. The CDR3, as DNA: TGTGCCAGCTCACCACCGATCGGGGCGAACACTGAAGCTTTCTTT. Its protein is CASSPPIGANTEAFF.

The chain recombines TRBV7-3 with TRBJ2-1, with 7 bases that match TRBD2. The CDR3 has 14 amino acids. CDR1 is SGHTA, CDR2 FQGTGA, per germline. The J segment lost 7 bases and the V segment lost 1 base, leaving 4 bases of the junction unmatched. The CDR3 here is CASSLMGGPNEQFF. The CDR3 nucleotides are TGTGCCAGCAGCTTAATGGGAGGGCCGAATGAGCAGTTCTTC.

The rearrangement links TRBV7-9 to TRBJ2-7; unclear D gene. V was trimmed by 3 bases and J by 6 bases, leaving 6 bases between them. From germline, CDR1 is SEHNR and CDR2 FQNEAQ (reference sequence). The length of the CDR3 is 11 residues. The CDR3 nucleotides are TGTGCCAGCAGCTTCGGTAGCGAGCAGTACTTC. It codes for CASSFGSEQYF.

The V gene is TRBV28, the J gene TRBJ2-7; 7 bases are a match to TRBD1. V trimming: 2 bases; J trimming: 4 bases; junction bases outside the gene matches: 11. The CDR3 totals 16 residues. The germline V gene encodes CDR1 MDHEN and CDR2 SYDVKM. CDR3 protein: CASSLPGQRPPYEQYF. Here the CDR3 DNA reads TGTGCCAGCAGTTTACCGGGACAGCGCCCCCCTTACGAGCAGTACTTC.

The chain uses TRBV29-1 and TRBJ1-1, with no clear D. Germline values: CDR1 SQVTM, CDR2 ANQGSEA. This CDR3 is built from 13 residues. Deletions cut 3 bases from V and 0 bases from J, with 8 bases between. The CDR3 bases are TGCAGCGTTGAGTGGAAACTGAACACTGAAGCTTTCTTT. Encoded protein: CSVEWKLNTEAFF.

The rearrangement uses TRBV7-3 and TRBJ2-7; D perhaps matches TRBD1 (6 bases). The V gene lost 1 base and the J gene lost 4 bases, with 14 bases spanning the gap. Germline loops: CDR1 SGHTA, CDR2 FQGTGA. The CDR3 is 15 residues long. The CDR3 DNA follows: TGTGCCAGCAGCTTAAGTCGTACAGGGCCGTACGAGCAGTACTTC. The encoded protein is CASSLSRTGPYEQYF.

The chain combines TRBV5-1 with TRBJ1-2; 7 bases align to TRBD1. Germline V gives CDR1 SGHRS, CDR2 YFSETQ. With 2 bases clipped from V and 8 bases from J, the junction kept 12 bases outside the gene matches. This CDR3 contains 15 residues. CDR3 protein: CASSLYRGVYSGYTF. DNA for the CDR3: TGCGCCAGCAGCTTATACAGGGGAGTATATTCAGGCTACACCTTC. The variable domain in full, completed from reference TRBV5-1 and TRBJ1-2, reads KAGVTQTPRYLIKTRGQQVTLSCSPISGHRSVSWYQQTPGQGLQFLFEYFSETQRNKGNFPGRFSGRQFSNSRSEMNVSTLELGDSALYLCASSLYRGVYSGYTFGSGTRLTVV.

The chain links TRBV5-1 to TRBJ2-1; 9 bases are a match to TRBD1. V lost 4 bases to trimming and J lost 5 bases; unmatched junction nucleotides: 7. CDR1 and CDR2 from the germline V gene are SGHRS and YFSETQ. The CDR3 has 15 residues. CDR3: CASSPLTGGNNEQFF. CDR3 sequence (DNA): TGCGCCAGCAGCCCACTGACAGGGGGGAACAATGAGCAGTTCTTC. Combining the CDR3 with reference TRBV5-1 and TRBJ2-1 gives the whole variable domain KAGVTQTPRYLIKTRGQQVTLSCSPISGHRSVSWYQQTPGQGLQFLFEYFSETQRNKGNFPGRFSGRQFSNSRSEMNVSTLELGDSALYLCASSPLTGGNNEQFFGPGTRLTVL.

The V and J genes are TRBV4-3 and TRBJ2-3; D gene ambiguous. V gave up 2 bases and J gave up 0 bases, with 12 bases separating them. Germline loops: CDR1 LGHNA, CDR2 YSLEER. There are 16 residues in the CDR3. CDR3 nucleotides: TGCGCCAGCAGCCAACAAGCAGGCTCTAGCACAGATACGCAGTATTTT. Residues: CASSQQAGSSTDTQYF.

The chain recombines TRBV29-1 with TRBJ2-5; D is unclear. The germline gives CDR1 SQVTM, CDR2 ANQGSEA. The CDR3 length is 13 residues. With 1 base removed from V and 2 bases from J, the gap between germline ends came to 8 bases. The CDR3 sequence is CSVEGVGQETQYF. The CDR3 nucleotides are TGCAGCGTTGAAGGGGTAGGGCAAGAGACCCAGTACTTC.

Regarding this clone: Germline and junction disagree at one end, which may indicate a read error. The chain is built from TRBV7-7 and TRBJ2-1; no clear D. CDR3 size: 13 residues. CDR1 is SSHAT, CDR2 FNYEAQ, per germline (reference sequence). The CDR3 here is CASSLNGGNEQFF. CDR3 nucleotides: TGTGCTAGCAGCTTAAATGGTGGCAATGAGCAGTTCTTC. Variable domain in full (rest from reference TRBV7-7 and TRBJ2-1): GAGVSQSPRYKVTKRGQDVTLRCDPISSHATLYWYQQALGQGPEFLTYFNYEAQPDKSGLPSDRFSAERPEGSISTLTIQRTEQRDSAMYRCASSLNGGNEQFFGPGTRLTVL.

This chain joins TRBV6-7 and TRBJ2-5; 8 positions agree with TRBD2. TRBV6-7 falls under the ORF class, with uncertain function. The CDR3 is made up of 13 amino acids. V was pared by 9 bases and J by 12 bases, with 15 bases of the junction left unmatched. The CDR3 protein is CASNSGNGPSKYF. CDR3 DNA: TGTGCCAGTAATAGCGGGAACGGCCCATCAAAGTACTTC.

The rearrangement joins TRBV27 to TRBJ2-2, with 8 nucleotides matching TRBD1. CDR1 MNHEY and CDR2 SMNVEV come from the germline V gene (reference sequence). V shed 9 bases, J shed 5 bases, and the junction held 8 bases outside the gene matches. CDR3 length: 14 residues. CDR3 nucleotides: TGTGCCAGTAGTCTGGACAGGGCGACCGGGGAGCTGTTTTTT. It yields the protein CASSLDRATGELFF.

The chain recombines TRBV7-3 with TRBJ2-5, with D possibly being TRBD2 (5 bases). Trimming pared 1 base from V and 1 base from J, leaving 10 bases between. This CDR3 is 15 amino acids long. Germline V gene lookup returns CDR1 SGHTA and CDR2 FQGTGA. The CDR3 spells CASSLRGQPQETQYF. CDR3 nucleotide sequence: TGTGCCAGCAGCTTAAGAGGGCAGCCCCAAGAGACCCAGTACTTC.

This clone is a singleton in its sample. The chain uses TRBV15 and TRBJ2-5, with 7 bases identical to TRBD2. V shed 5 bases, J shed 4 bases, and the junction held 16 bases outside the gene matches. The CDR3 length is 17 residues. Germline V gene data show CDR1 as LNHNV and CDR2 as YYDKDF (reference sequence). CDR3 region: CATSPKPITWGGETQYF. CDR3 sequence (DNA): TGTGCCACCAGCCCTAAACCCATTACATGGGGGGGAGAGACCCAGTACTTC. Full variable domain (rest looked up from reference TRBV15 and TRBJ2-5): DAMVIQNPRYQVTQFGKPVTLSCSQTLNHNVMYWYQQKSSQAPKLLFHYYDKDFNNEADTPDNFQSRRPNTSFCFLDIRSPGLGDTAMYLCATSPKPITWGGETQYFGPGTRLLVL.

To note about this clone: It may be a read error: a sequence one base away is much more abundant. The CDR3 does not close with the conserved phenylalanine or tryptophan, likely indicating a read error. The chain combines TRBV19 with TRBJ1-5; no definite D call. Germline lookup yields CDR1 LNHDA and CDR2 SQIVND (reference sequence). Deletions cut 5 bases from V and 6 bases from J, with 8 bases between. This CDR3 is 12 amino acids long. This CDR3 reads CASSPARQPQHY. The CDR3 nucleotides read TGTGCCAGTAGTCCAGCCCGTCAGCCCCAGCATTAT.

This clone appeared once. The same CDR3 can be traced to other DNA sequences in this sample. This chain uses TRBV6-5 with TRBJ2-7; TRBD1 matches 9 bases. The CDR3 is 14 residues long. The ends lost 6 bases at V and 3 bases at J; junction bases unmatched: 6. The V gene's germline CDR1 is MNHEY and CDR2 SVGAGI. CDR3 coding DNA: TGTGCCAGCAGGGCCGGGACAGGGATCTACGAGCAGTACTTC. It codes for CASRAGTGIYEQYF.

This clone was counted many times. The J gene is TRBJ2-1, the V gene TRBV13; 9 nucleotides align to TRBD2. The germline gives CDR1 PRHDT, CDR2 FYEKMQ (reference sequence). The CDR3 covers 17 residues. V dropped 3 bases and J dropped 0; count of bases not matched to a gene: 6. The CDR3 nucleotides are TGTGCCAGCAGCTTTGGGACTAGCTTATACTCCTACAATGAGCAGTTCTTC. Residues: CASSFGTSLYSYNEQFF.

This clone was seen a single time. V and J are TRBV7-9 and TRBJ2-5; TRBD2 matches at 12 bases. Germline CDR1 reads SEHNR; CDR2 reads FQNEAQ (reference sequence). The junction had 7 bases not matched to a gene; V was cut back by 4 bases and J by 4 bases. The CDR3 consists of 16 residues. The CDR3 sequence is CASSSPLAGGRETQYF. The CDR3 DNA follows: TGTGCCAGCAGCTCCCCCCTAGCGGGAGGGAGAGAGACCCAGTACTTC.

The V gene is TRBV28, the J gene TRBJ1-3; D call uncertain. V was trimmed by 3 bases and J by 2 bases, leaving 17 bases between them. This CDR3 has 17 residues. Germline V gene lookup returns CDR1 MDHEN and CDR2 SYDVKM. In DNA, the CDR3 is TGTGCCAGCAGTTTCTTTCACCCACGAGCGGCTGGAAACACCATATATTTT. It codes for CASSFFHPRAAGNTIYF.

This chain connects TRBV7-9 to TRBJ2-3; TRBD2 matches 9 bases. Losses at the gene ends were 5 bases for V and 8 bases for J; bases not matched to a gene: 11. This CDR3 spans 15 amino acids. Germline V lookup: CDR1 SEHNR, CDR2 FQNEAQ (reference sequence). CDR3: CASSKREDLLPTQYF. The CDR3 region has the DNA TGTGCCAGCAGCAAGCGGGAGGACCTACTCCCTACGCAGTATTTT.

The chain combines TRBV28 with TRBJ2-1; TRBD2 aligns across 10 bases. V shed 3 bases, J shed 4 bases, and the junction held 3 bases outside the gene matches. CDR1 and CDR2 from the germline V gene are MDHEN and SYDVKM. The CDR3 runs 15 residues. CDR3 protein: CASSFIAGGYNEQFF. Written as DNA, the CDR3 is TGTGCCAGCAGTTTCATAGCGGGGGGTTACAATGAGCAGTTCTTC.

This clone has just a few counts. The V call is TRBV7-2, the J call TRBJ2-7; D is unclear. The CDR3 is 11 residues long. The germline gives CDR1 SGHTA, CDR2 FQGNSA. V was pared by 5 bases and J by 7 bases, with 9 bases between. The DNA for the CDR3 is TGTGCCAGCAGCGCTCACGAGGAGCAGTACTTC. Amino acid sequence: CASSAHEEQYF.

This chain uses TRBV28 with TRBJ1-5; D ambiguous. The CDR3 spans 12 residues. V dropped 4 bases and J dropped 9 bases, with 10 bases sitting between them. The germline V gene has CDR1 MDHEN and CDR2 SYDVKM. The CDR3 region has the DNA TGTGCCAGCAGTTACCCCCCTGGGCCCCAGCATTTT. Amino acids: CASSYPPGPQHF.

The chain has TRBV11-2 and TRBJ2-5, with a weak D call TRBD2 (5 bases). Trimming pared 4 bases from V and 5 bases from J, leaving 14 bases between. The CDR3 contains 14 residues. CDR1 and CDR2 (germline): SGHAT, FQNNGV. As DNA, the CDR3 is TGTGCCAGCAGCTCCACTAGAGGGTCGGAGACCCAGTACTTC. Its translation: CASSSTRGSETQYF.

This clone turned up a few times. The CDR3 DNA follows: TGTGCCAGCAGTCGTAGCGAGGGAACCTACAATGAGCAGTTCTTC. It encodes CASSRSEGTYNEQFF. This chain uses TRBV6-4 with TRBJ2-1, with D maybe TRBD2 (5 bases). Trimming left V 5 bases short and J 2 bases short, with 13 bases between. Germline V gene data show CDR1 as MRHNA and CDR2 as SNTAGT. This CDR3 comprises 15 residues.